This T cell receptor beta chain stems from a study of blood T cell repertoires in COVID-19. Across the whole study: T cells, B-cell-depleted T cells, or PBMCs provided the cDNA or gDNA that served as material.

The method was immunoSEQ multiplex PCR; TCRdb's version includes in-frame clones alone and lacks a portion of them. Of 350,000 to 550,000 clones in the sample, 87% were seen once. The CDR3 spans 16 residues. In germline, CDR1 is SGHTS, CDR2 YDEGEE. After removal of 4 bases from V and 5 bases from J, the junction contained 13 bases not matched to a gene. This chain connects TRBV5-8 to TRBJ1-1, with 8 bases identical to TRBD1. This clonotype was obtained from a woman between 18 and 29 years old with acute COVID-19. The sample consisted of PBMCs or T cells enriched from blood (not recorded which). CDR3 nucleotide sequence: TGTGCCAGCAGCCGCTACTGGACAGGGTCGTCGACTGAAGCTTTCTTT. It encodes CASSRYWTGSSTEAFF.